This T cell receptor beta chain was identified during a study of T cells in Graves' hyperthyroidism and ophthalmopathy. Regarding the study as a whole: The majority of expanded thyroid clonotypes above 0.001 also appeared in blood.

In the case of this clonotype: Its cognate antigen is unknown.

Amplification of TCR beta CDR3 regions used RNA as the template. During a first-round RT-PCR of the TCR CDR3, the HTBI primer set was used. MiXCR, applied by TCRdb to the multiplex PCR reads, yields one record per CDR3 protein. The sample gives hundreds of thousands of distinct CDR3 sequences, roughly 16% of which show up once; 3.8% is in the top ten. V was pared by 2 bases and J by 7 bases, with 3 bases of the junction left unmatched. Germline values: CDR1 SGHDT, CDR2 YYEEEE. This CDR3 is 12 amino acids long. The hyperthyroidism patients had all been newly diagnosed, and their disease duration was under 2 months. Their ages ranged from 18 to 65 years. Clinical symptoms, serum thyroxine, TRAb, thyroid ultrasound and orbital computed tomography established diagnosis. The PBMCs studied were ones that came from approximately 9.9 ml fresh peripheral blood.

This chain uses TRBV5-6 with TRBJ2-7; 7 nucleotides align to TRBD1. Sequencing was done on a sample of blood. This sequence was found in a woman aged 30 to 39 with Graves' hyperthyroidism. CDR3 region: CASSFTTGEQYF. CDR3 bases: TGTGCCAGCAGCTTTACGACAGGGGAGCAGTACTTC.